The 17 T cell receptor beta chains given below trace back to one sample, sequenced in a study of T cell repertoires in cytomegalovirus infection. TCRdb called the reads again in MiXCR, with one record for every CDR3 protein. The sample includes hundreds of thousands of distinct CDR3 sequences, 8% to 10% of them seen just once. The sample comprised PBMCs. The receptors originated from a human donor in good health (CMV status not recorded). Some clones in this sample may be carry-over from other donors' samples.

This clonotype was observed a few times. The V and J genes are TRBV6-1 and TRBJ2-7; a weak D match, TRBD1 (7 bases). From germline, CDR1 is MNHNS and CDR2 SASEGT. The CDR3 is 15 residues long. Deletions cut 2 bases from V and 0 bases from J, with 11 bases between. The CDR3 loop is CASSEPGGSSYEQYF. The CDR3 DNA sequence: TGTGCCAGCAGTGAACCAGGGGGGAGCTCCTACGAGCAGTACTTC.

This sequence joins TRBV12-3 or TRBV12-4 and TRBJ2-7, with 9 bases matching TRBD1. The CDR3 sequence is 14 residues long. The V and J ends lost 5 bases and 0 bases, in that order; junction bases with no gene match: 2. The CDR3 sequence: CASSHRGLSYEQYF. The CDR3 DNA reads as TGTGCCAGCAGTCACAGGGGGCTCTCCTACGAGCAGTACTTC.

This clonotype has ten or more counts. The chain employs TRBV5-1 and TRBJ2-3, with a possible D match to TRBD2 (5 bases). V lost 6 bases to trimming and J lost 6 bases, with 17 bases between them. The germline V gene encodes CDR1 SGHRS and CDR2 YFSETQ. The CDR3 covers 14 residues. CDR3 residues: CASTSQRRGDTQYF. CDR3 bases: TGCGCCAGCACCTCCCAGCGGCGCGGGGATACGCAGTATTTT. The variable domain in full, completed from reference TRBV5-1 and TRBJ2-3, reads KAGVTQTPRYLIKTRGQQVTLSCSPISGHRSVSWYQQTPGQGLQFLFEYFSETQRNKGNFPGRFSGRQFSNSRSEMNVSTLELGDSALYLCASTSQRRGDTQYFGPGTRLTVL.

This clonotype has just a few counts. The rearrangement links TRBV10-3 to TRBJ2-7; perhaps TRBD1 as D (5 bases). V was pared by 8 bases and J by 6 bases, with 20 bases between. This CDR3 has 14 residues. Per the germline V gene, CDR1 is ENHRY and CDR2 is SYGVKD. The CDR3 sequence: CAIGPTADGSEQYF. The CDR3 DNA sequence: TGTGCCATCGGACCGACAGCTGACGGGTCCGAGCAGTACTTC.

The chain uses TRBV5-1 and TRBJ2-7; D perhaps matches TRBD2 (5 bases). V dropped 1 base and J dropped 7 bases, with 18 bases sitting between them. Looked up from germline, CDR1 is SGHRS and CDR2 is YFSETQ. The CDR3 is made up of 15 amino acids. CDR3 DNA: TGCGCCAGCAGCTTGAGGTCACGGACTCCGGGGGAGCAGTACTTC. Translated, it gives CASSLRSRTPGEQYF.

The chain joins TRBV3-1 to TRBJ2-3; tentative D call: TRBD2 (6 bases). The CDR3 loop spans 14 amino acids. V shed 3 bases and J shed 5 bases, with 12 bases lying between them. CDR1 LGHDT and CDR2 YNNKEL come from the germline V gene (reference sequence). Here the CDR3 reads CASSHPRREDTQYF. The CDR3 DNA sequence: TGTGCCAGCAGCCATCCCAGGAGGGAAGATACGCAGTATTTT.

This clonotype was seen ten or more times. The V and J genes are TRBV7-2 and TRBJ2-4; D unresolved. V shed 5 bases and J shed 2 bases, with 16 bases lying between them. Germline loops: CDR1 SGHTA, CDR2 FQGNSA. This CDR3 spans 16 amino acids. Written as DNA, the CDR3 is TGTGCCAGCAGCCCCCCGGAACGACAAACCAAAAACATTCAGTACTTC. Its translation: CASSPPERQTKNIQYF. The variable domain in full, completed from reference TRBV7-2 and TRBJ2-4, reads GAGVSQSPSNKVTEKGKDVELRCDPISGHTALYWYRQSLGQGLEFLIYFQGNSAPDKSGLPSDRFSAERTGGSVSTLTIQRTQQEDSAVYLCASSPPERQTKNIQYFGAGTRLSVL.

The sample holds many counts of this clonotype. The rearrangement links TRBV7-2 to TRBJ1-5; perhaps TRBD1 as D (6 bases). The CDR3 covers 15 residues. From germline, CDR1 is SGHTA and CDR2 FQGNSA. Trimming cost V 2 bases and J 2 bases, with 10 bases left between them. The CDR3 DNA is TGTGCCAGCAGCTTAAATAAGGGGGGCAATCAGCCCCAGCATTTT. Encoded protein: CASSLNKGGNQPQHF.

This clonotype was seen only a few times. V usage is TRBV6-2 or TRBV6-3 and J usage is TRBJ2-2; tentative D call: TRBD1 (6 bases). Germline assignment: CDR1 MNHEY and CDR2 SVGEGT. This CDR3 region has 17 residues. Trimming removed 0 bases at V and 5 bases at J, with 16 bases between. CDR3 nucleotides: TGTGCCAGCAGTTACTCGATCGCGCAGGGGCTTACCGGGGAGCTGTTTTTT. Its protein is CASSYSIAQGLTGELFF.

In this sample, this clonotype turned up many times. The rearrangement joins TRBV27 to TRBJ1-1; 9 bases line up with TRBD1. V dropped 6 bases and J dropped 0; count of bases not matched to a gene: 11. Germline CDR1 and CDR2: MNHEY and SMNVEV (reference sequence). The CDR3 has 17 residues. This chain's CDR3 is CASRPTGGVSVNTEAFF. The DNA for the CDR3 is TGTGCCAGCAGACCGACAGGGGGGGTCTCTGTGAACACTGAAGCTTTCTTT.

This clonotype was detected only a few times. V is TRBV7-9 and J is TRBJ2-1; TRBD2 is a possible D gene (5 bases). V lost 3 bases to trimming and J lost 10 bases, with 10 bases between them. The CDR3 is 12 residues long. Per the germline V gene, CDR1 is SEHNR and CDR2 is FQNEAQ (reference sequence). CDR3 sequence: CASSFSREEQFF. The CDR3 nucleotides are TGTGCCAGCAGCTTCAGTAGGGAGGAGCAGTTCTTC. The entire variable domain, with the rest obtained from reference TRBV7-9 and TRBJ2-1, is as follows: DTGVSQNPRHKITKRGQNVTFRCDPISEHNRLYWYRQTLGQGPEFLTYFQNEAQLEKSRLLSDRFSAERPKGSFSTLEIQRTEQGDSAMYLCASSFSREEQFFGPGTRLTVL.

This clonotype showed up just a few times. The J gene is TRBJ1-1, the V gene TRBV7-9; weak D call: TRBD1 (5 bases). The V and J ends lost 6 bases and 4 bases respectively, with 15 bases between them. The germline V gene has CDR1 SEHNR and CDR2 FQNEAQ (reference sequence). The CDR3 is made up of 14 amino acids. The DNA of the CDR3 is TGTGCCAGCAGTCTGTCCGGGACGGGCACTGAAGCTTTCTTT. Its translation is CASSLSGTGTEAFF.

This chain uses TRBV20-1 with TRBJ2-3, with 10 bases fitting TRBD1. The J segment lost 6 bases and the V segment lost 4 bases, leaving 7 bases of the junction unmatched. Germline V gene lookup returns CDR1 DFQATT and CDR2 SNEGSKA (reference sequence). This CDR3 comprises 14 residues. CDR3 residues: CSATRQGAMDTQYF. In DNA, the CDR3 is TGCAGTGCTACTCGACAGGGGGCAATGGATACGCAGTATTTT.

The rearrangement joins TRBV12-3 or TRBV12-4 to TRBJ1-5; D might be TRBD1 (5 bases). The CDR3 loop spans 14 amino acids. Trimming left V 4 bases short and J 6 bases short, with 13 bases between. Here the CDR3 DNA reads TGTGCCAGCAGTTGGGGGGAAGGTGCTCAGCCCCAGCATTTT. It specifies CASSWGEGAQPQHF.

Many counts were recorded for this clonotype. The chain joins TRBV7-2 to TRBJ1-4; D unresolved. Germline V gene data show CDR1 as SGHTA and CDR2 as FQGNSA. CDR3 length: 14 amino acids. V lost 2 bases and J lost 8, with 12 bases in between. The CDR3 DNA follows: TGTGCCAGCAGCTTATTTGAGGGTCGCGAAAAACTGTTTTTT. Protein: CASSLFEGREKLFF.

This rearrangement joins TRBV4-2 to TRBJ1-2; the D gene is possibly TRBD1 (5 bases). The V gene's germline CDR1 is LGHNA and CDR2 YNFKEQ. V gave up 4 bases and J gave up 4 bases, with 16 bases separating them. This CDR3 contains 15 residues. CDR3 sequence reads: CASSLDSTALYGYTF. Written as DNA, the CDR3 is TGTGCCAGCAGCCTAGATTCGACAGCCCTCTATGGCTACACCTTC.

The chain employs TRBV28 and TRBJ1-2; D perhaps matches TRBD1 (5 bases). This CDR3 is 14 amino acids long. Germline assignment: CDR1 MDHEN and CDR2 SYDVKM. Trimming stripped 5 bases from V and 5 bases from J, with 15 bases between. Here the CDR3 DNA reads TGTGCCAGCAGTCCCGGGACGGCCCGATATGGCTACACCTTC. This gives the protein CASSPGTARYGYTF.